These 17 T cell receptor beta chains were sequenced from one sample in a study of T cells in women clearing cervical HPV infection. Only in-frame clones appear in the TCRdb table, and some are missing; sequencing was by immunoSEQ multiplex PCR. In total, the table holds around 29,000 clones. Sequencing used blood buffy coat. These receptors were collected from a woman between 18 and 70 years old with a cervical HPV16 infection that either progressed to CIN3+ or cleared (not recorded which).

Turning to this clone: The missing CDR3 end, 3 residues past where the read stops, is filled in from the germline J gene. The chain carries TRBV9 and TRBJ2-3, with 15 nucleotides matching TRBD2. The germline CDR1 and CDR2 sequences are SGDLS and YYNGEE. This CDR3 region has 18 residues. V gave up 0 bases and J gave up 3 bases; unmatched junction bases: 5. Here the CDR3 reads CASSVGGTSGRSTDTQYF. Incomplete CDR3 DNA: TGTGCCAGCAGCGTAGGGGGGACTAGCGGGAGGAGTACAGATACG.

Regarding this clone: The CDR3 extends 3 residues past the end of the read, so its final part is completed from the germline J gene. The chain carries TRBV7-8 and TRBJ2-1; D might be TRBD1 (5 bases). The CDR3 runs 15 residues. Germline values: CDR1 SGHVS, CDR2 FQNEAQ. The V end was cut by 5 bases, the J end by 0 bases, with 11 bases between. The chain's CDR3 is CASSPTDLSYNEQFF. Incomplete CDR3 DNA: TGTGCCAGCAGCCCGACAGATCTCTCCTACAATGAG.

Note on this clone: The DNA ends 3 residues before the CDR3 does, and the rest of the CDR3 is filled in from the germline J gene. This chain joins TRBV7-8 and TRBJ2-7; 9 bases agree with TRBD1. Germline V gives CDR1 SGHVS, CDR2 FQNEAQ. This CDR3 is 14 amino acids long. Trimming cost V 0 bases and J 6 bases; bases outside gene matches: 3. CDR3 in amino acids: CASSLAGTGTEQYF. The sequenced CDR3 bases are TGTGCCAGCAGCTTAGCGGGGACAGGGACCGAG.

Points on this clone: The read is 3 residues too short to cover the CDR3 end, so that end is filled in from the germline J gene. V and J are TRBV5-5 and TRBJ2-3; 7 bases match TRBD2. The CDR3 runs to 15 residues. CDR1 is SGHKS and CDR2 is YYEKEE in the germline V gene (reference sequence). Trimming removed 0 bases from V and 8 bases from J; junction bases left unmatched: 9. This CDR3 is CASSLASGGGGTQYF. The part of the CDR3 DNA that was read is TGTGCCAGCAGCTTGGCTAGCGGCGGGGGAGGTACG.

The CDR3 spells CASSDSQGFDPTEAFF. The CDR3 DNA, read in part, is TGTGCCAGTAGTGACTCACAGGGTTTTGACCCCACTGAA. This chain uses TRBV19 with TRBJ1-1, with D perhaps TRBD1 (6 bases). The missing CDR3 end, 3 residues past where the read stops, is filled in from the germline J gene. Germline loops: CDR1 LNHDA, CDR2 SQIVND (reference sequence). The length of the CDR3 is 16 residues. Deletions cut 5 bases from V and 4 bases from J, with 20 bases between.

On this clone itself: Coverage ceases 3 residues before the CDR3 finishes, and the germline J gene fills in the end. The chain employs TRBV19 and TRBJ1-2; no firm D call. The CDR3 is made up of 16 amino acids. Per the germline V gene, CDR1 is LNHDA and CDR2 is SQIVND (reference sequence). The CDR3 protein is CASSMAAGGPSYDYTF. CDR3 bases read: TGTGCCAGTAGTATGGCCGCGGGAGGCCCGTCCTACGAC.

In the case of this clone: The read ends 3 residues before the CDR3 terminus; that terminus is restored from the germline J gene. The chain uses TRBV30 and TRBJ1-6; D is uncertain. This CDR3 contains 12 residues. V was shortened by 6 bases and J by 6 bases, with 9 bases between the two germline ends. The germline gives CDR1 GTSNPN, CDR2 SVGIG (reference sequence). The sequenced part of the CDR3 DNA is TGTGCCTGCCAGATCGTTAATTCACCC. Its protein product is CACQIVNSP. The whole CDR3 region reads CACQIVNSPLHF.

As regards this clone: The read finishes 3 residues shy of the CDR3 end, and the germline J gene is used to complete it. The chain employs TRBV10-3 and TRBJ2-1, with D possibly TRBD1 on 6 matching bases. The CDR3 spans 14 residues. Trimming shortened V by 5 bases and J by 3 bases, and 11 bases separated the two germline ends. Per germline, CDR1 ENHRY and CDR2 SYGVKD. The CDR3 DNA, read in part, is TGTGCCATCAGTTTTAAGGACAGCTACAATGAG. It specifies CAISFKDSYNE. The CDR3 reads in full as CAISFKDSYNEQFF.

As for this clone: The read is 3 residues too short to cover the CDR3 end, so that end is filled in from the germline J gene. This chain uses TRBV12-5 with TRBJ2-7; D remains unclear. The V and J ends lost 2 bases and 2 bases respectively, with 7 bases between them. The CDR3 consists of 13 residues. CDR1 is LGHNT, CDR2 FRNRAP, per germline. CDR3 protein: CASGLSTAYEQYF. Partial CDR3 DNA: TGTGCTAGTGGTTTGAGCACGGCCTACGAG.

A note on this clone: Read coverage stops 3 residues before the CDR3 terminus; the germline J gene supplies the remainder. The chain combines TRBV20-1 with TRBJ2-3, with D possibly matching TRBD1 (5 bases). Germline lookup yields CDR1 DFQATT and CDR2 SNEGSKA (reference sequence). The CDR3 has 14 residues. Trimming shortened V by 3 bases and J by 5 bases, and 15 bases separated the two germline ends. The CDR3 is CSARGHLTGDTQYF. The sequenced CDR3 bases are TGCAGTGCTAGGGGGCACCTTACTGGAGATACG.

With regard to this clone: From the germline J gene comes the end of the CDR3, since the read stops 3 residues before it. The chain combines TRBV15 with TRBJ1-2; tentatively, D is TRBD1 (6 bases). Germline loops: CDR1 LNHNV, CDR2 YYDKDF (reference sequence). Trimming shortened V by 4 bases and J by 4 bases, and 13 bases separated the two germline ends. CDR3 length: 14 amino acids. CDR3 bases read: TGTGCCACCAGCACCGAGGGGGTTCGCTATGGC. It encodes CATSTEGVRYG. Given in full, the CDR3 is CATSTEGVRYGYTF. Looking up the rest from reference TRBV15 and TRBJ1-2 gives the full variable domain: DAMVIQNPRYQVTQFGKPVTLSCSQTLNHNVMYWYQQKSSQAPKLLFHYYDKDFNNEADTPDNFQSRRPNTSFCFLDIRSPGLGDTAMYLCATSTEGVRYGYTFGSGTRLTVV.

The CDR3: CASGELGTLFNSPLHF. Incomplete CDR3 DNA: TGTGCTAGTGGGGAACTCGGGACATTATTTAATTCACCC. V and J are TRBV12-5 and TRBJ1-6, with TRBD1 as a possible D gene (6 bases). Read sequence stops 3 residues before the CDR3 end, and the germline J gene provides the missing end. Trimming left V 6 bases short and J 6 bases short, with 18 bases between. The CDR3 contains 16 residues. Looked up from germline, CDR1 is LGHNT and CDR2 is FRNRAP.

With regard to this clone: The read ends 3 residues before the CDR3 terminus; that terminus is restored from the germline J gene. This chain connects TRBV7-2 to TRBJ1-6; TRBD1 aligns across 8 bases. This CDR3 has 15 amino acids. Germline V CDR1 and CDR2: SGHTA, FQGNSA. J was trimmed by 11 bases and V by 3 bases; bases with no gene match: 9. The sequenced part of the CDR3 DNA is TGTGCCAGCAGCTTCGGGACAGGAGGGGTGGCACCC. It yields the protein CASSFGTGGVAP. In full, the CDR3 reads CASSFGTGGVAPLHF.

Of note for this clone: The observed sequence ends 3 residues before the CDR3 terminus, with the missing tail filled in from the germline J gene. V gene TRBV30 combines with J gene TRBJ2-6; D is perhaps TRBD1 (5 bases). The CDR3 has 15 residues. Between the trimmed V and J ends, which lost 3 bases and 4 bases, there was a span of 13 bases. CDR1 is GTSNPN, CDR2 SVGIG, per germline (reference sequence). CDR3 sequence reads: CAWRRGRAGANVLTF. Incomplete CDR3 DNA: TGTGCCTGGAGAAGGGGTAGGGCAGGGGCCAACGTC.

Regarding this clone: The CDR3 end is not reached by the read, which stops 3 residues before it; the germline J gene fills it in. Different DNA sequences within this sample yield the same CDR3. The chain combines TRBV2 with TRBJ2-2; no reliable D call. The CDR3 extends over 11 amino acids. Germline CDR1 SNHLY, CDR2 FYNNEI. The V and J ends lost 4 bases and 5 bases respectively, with 2 bases between them. Incomplete CDR3 DNA: TGTGCCAGCAGTGTAACCGGGGAG. Protein sequence: CASSVTGE. The whole CDR3 reads CASSVTGELFF.

A word on this clone: The missing CDR3 end, 3 residues past where the read stops, is filled in from the germline J gene. The rearrangement joins TRBV13 to TRBJ2-7; TRBD1 agrees at 10 bases. V gave up 5 bases and J gave up 5 bases; unmatched junction bases: 9. Germline lookup yields CDR1 PRHDT and CDR2 FYEKMQ (reference sequence). The CDR3 runs 15 residues. Incomplete CDR3 DNA: TGTGCCAGCAGCAACCCGGGACAGGGGCCCGACGAG. This sequence encodes CASSNPGQGPDE. The complete CDR3 sequence is CASSNPGQGPDEQYF.

A remark on this clone: Coverage ceases 3 residues before the CDR3 finishes, and the germline J gene fills in the end. The chain couples TRBV19 to TRBJ2-1; 7 nucleotides agree with TRBD2. Germline CDR1 is LNHDA and CDR2 is SQIVND (reference sequence). This CDR3 contains 15 residues. Unmatched junction bases numbered 8, after V lost 4 bases and J lost 5 bases. CDR3 loop: CASSTLRGRNNEQFF. The sequenced CDR3 bases are TGTGCCAGTAGTACCCTGCGGGGGAGAAACAATGAG.